This entry describes one TCR beta chain. Its cognate antigen is unknown. Germline CDR1 SGHRS, CDR2 YFSETQ. The CDR3 runs 11 residues. Trimming removed 5 bases from V and 3 bases from J, with 6 bases in between. Some clones are missing from TCRdb's copy, which holds only in-frame ones; the method was immunoSEQ multiplex PCR. The data hold some 80,000 clones, with approximately 80% observed a single time. Participants had chemo-refractory metastatic non-small-cell lung cancer and were treated with focal radiation plus ipilimumab CTLA-4 blockade. These data are taken from a study of radiotherapy plus CTLA-4 blockade in lung cancer. Overall study: Objective responses occurred in about 17% of patients; around 30% had disease control.

Notes on the study in general: An expansion of tumor-derived TCR clones occurred in blood after radiotherapy plus ipilimumab. Early blood T cell clone dynamics, with interferon-beta, were reported to best predict response.

Sequencing used peripheral blood, obtained from a patient treated with radiotherapy plus ipilimumab. The chain recombines TRBV5-1 with TRBJ2-7; D unresolved. The TCR originated in a human donor with non-small cell lung cancer who had stable disease on radiotherapy plus ipilimumab. CDR3 residues: CASSIGYEQYF. CDR3 DNA sequence: TGCGCCAGCAGTATCGGCTACGAGCAGTACTTC.